The text below deals with one TCR beta chain. The germline gives CDR1 SGHDN, CDR2 FVKESK. V trimming: 4 bases; J trimming: 0 bases; junction bases outside the gene matches: 6. The CDR3 loop spans 16 amino acids. The entry originates in a study of blood T cell repertoires in COVID-19. Across the whole study: T cells, B-cell-depleted T cells, or PBMCs supplied cDNA or gDNA.

The repertoire was sequenced with immunoSEQ multiplex PCR; TCRdb's copy has only in-frame clones and lacks some. This sample has some 300,000 clones; around 92% occur once, and the top ten carry roughly 2.8%. A PCR-confirmed or clinician-diagnosed COVID-19 case had contacted exposed participants within 2 weeks of entry. The specimen was PBMCs or T cells enriched from blood (not recorded which). The origin of this receptor is a woman in her 50s who had been exposed to COVID-19. J is TRBJ2-3 and V is TRBV14, with 8 bases identical to TRBD2. For the CDR3, the DNA is TGTGCCAGCAGCCCCATTAGCGGGGCTAGCACAGATACGCAGTATTTT. Residues: CASSPISGASTDTQYF.